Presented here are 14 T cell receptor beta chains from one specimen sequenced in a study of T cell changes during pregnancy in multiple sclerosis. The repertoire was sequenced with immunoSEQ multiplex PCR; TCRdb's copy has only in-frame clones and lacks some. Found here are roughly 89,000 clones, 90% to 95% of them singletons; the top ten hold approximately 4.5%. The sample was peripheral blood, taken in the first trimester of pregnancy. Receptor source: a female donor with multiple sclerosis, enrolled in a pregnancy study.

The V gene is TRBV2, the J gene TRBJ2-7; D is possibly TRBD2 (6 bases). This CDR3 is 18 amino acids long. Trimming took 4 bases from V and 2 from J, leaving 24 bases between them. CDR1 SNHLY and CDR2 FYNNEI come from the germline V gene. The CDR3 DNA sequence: TGTGCCAGCAGTGTGTTTATCGGCGGGGTGTATAGGACCTACGAGCAGTACTTC. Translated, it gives CASSVFIGGVYRTYEQYF.

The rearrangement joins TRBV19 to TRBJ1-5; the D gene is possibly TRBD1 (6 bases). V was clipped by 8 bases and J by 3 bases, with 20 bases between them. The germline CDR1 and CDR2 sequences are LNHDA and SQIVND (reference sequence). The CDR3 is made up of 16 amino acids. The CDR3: CASVSGPGAFNQPQHF. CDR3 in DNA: TGTGCCAGTGTTTCAGGGCCAGGGGCCTTCAATCAGCCCCAGCATTTT.

The CDR3 nucleotides are TGTGCCAGCAGCTTAGCCGGGACTTCGCCCTACGAGCAGTACTTC. This translates into CASSLAGTSPYEQYF. This chain joins TRBV7-9 and TRBJ2-7; perhaps TRBD2 as D (6 bases). Germline V gene sequence: CDR1 SEHNR, CDR2 FQNEAQ (reference sequence). The CDR3 covers 15 residues. The V end lost 0 bases, the J end lost 2 bases, and 11 bases lay between the germline ends.

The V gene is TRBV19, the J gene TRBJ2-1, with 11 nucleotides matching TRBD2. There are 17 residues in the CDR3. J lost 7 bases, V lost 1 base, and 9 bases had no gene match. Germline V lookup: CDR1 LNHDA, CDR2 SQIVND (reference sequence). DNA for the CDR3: TGTGCCAGTAGTATAGCCCCTAGCGGGGGGCCGAGGAATGAGCAGTTCTTC. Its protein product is CASSIAPSGGPRNEQFF. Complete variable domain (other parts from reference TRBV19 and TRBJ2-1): DGGITQSPKYLFRKEGQNVTLSCEQNLNHDAMYWYRQDPGQGLRLIYYSQIVNDFQKGDIAEGYSVSREKKESFPLTVTSAQKNPTAFYLCASSIAPSGGPRNEQFFGPGTRLTVL.

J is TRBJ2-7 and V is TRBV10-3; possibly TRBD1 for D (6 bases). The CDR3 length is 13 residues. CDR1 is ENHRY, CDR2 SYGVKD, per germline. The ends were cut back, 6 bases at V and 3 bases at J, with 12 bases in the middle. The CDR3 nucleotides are TGTGCCATCAGGCCCGGGACAATCTACGAGCAGTACTTC. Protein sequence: CAIRPGTIYEQYF.

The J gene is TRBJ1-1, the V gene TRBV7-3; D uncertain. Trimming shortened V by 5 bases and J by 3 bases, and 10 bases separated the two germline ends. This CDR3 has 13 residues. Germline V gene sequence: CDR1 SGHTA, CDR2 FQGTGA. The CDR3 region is CASSTQRDTEAFF. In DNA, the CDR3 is TGTGCCAGCAGCACCCAGAGGGACACTGAAGCTTTCTTT. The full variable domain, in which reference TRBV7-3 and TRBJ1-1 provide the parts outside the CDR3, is GAGVSQTPSNKVTEKGKYVELRCDPISGHTALYWYRQSLGQGPEFLIYFQGTGAADDSGLPNDRFFAVRPEGSVSTLKIQRTERGDSAVYLCASSTQRDTEAFFGQGTRLTVV.

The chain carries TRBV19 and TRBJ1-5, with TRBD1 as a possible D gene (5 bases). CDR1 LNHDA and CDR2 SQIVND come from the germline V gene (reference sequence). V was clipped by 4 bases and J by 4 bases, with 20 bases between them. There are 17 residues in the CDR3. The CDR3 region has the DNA TGTGCCAGTAGTACCGTGGCAGGGTCTGTTCGTAATCAGCCCCAGCATTTT. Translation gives CASSTVAGSVRNQPQHF.

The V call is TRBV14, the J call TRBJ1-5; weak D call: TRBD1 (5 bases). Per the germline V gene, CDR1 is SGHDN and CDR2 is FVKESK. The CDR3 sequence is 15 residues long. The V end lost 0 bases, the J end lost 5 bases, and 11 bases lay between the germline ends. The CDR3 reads CASSQDAGTHQPQHF. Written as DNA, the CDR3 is TGTGCCAGCAGCCAAGATGCGGGGACCCATCAGCCCCAGCATTTT.

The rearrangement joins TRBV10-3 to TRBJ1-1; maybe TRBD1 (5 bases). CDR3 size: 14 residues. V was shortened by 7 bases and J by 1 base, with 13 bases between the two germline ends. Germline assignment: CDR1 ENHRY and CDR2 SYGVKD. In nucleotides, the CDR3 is TGTGCCATCACTCAGGGAAATACGAACACTGAAGCTTTCTTT. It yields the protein CAITQGNTNTEAFF.

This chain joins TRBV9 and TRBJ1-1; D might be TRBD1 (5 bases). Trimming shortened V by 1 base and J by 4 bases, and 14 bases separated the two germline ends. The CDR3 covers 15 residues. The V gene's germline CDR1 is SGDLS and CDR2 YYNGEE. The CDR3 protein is CASSVKSGSFTEAFF. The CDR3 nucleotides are TGTGCCAGCAGCGTAAAATCAGGGTCATTCACTGAAGCTTTCTTT.

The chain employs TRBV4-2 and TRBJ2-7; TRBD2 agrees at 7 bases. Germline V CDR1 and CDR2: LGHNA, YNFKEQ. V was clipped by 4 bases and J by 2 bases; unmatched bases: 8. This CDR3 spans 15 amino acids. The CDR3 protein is CASSLFLAAAYEQYF. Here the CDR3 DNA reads TGTGCCAGCAGCCTCTTTCTAGCGGCCGCCTACGAGCAGTACTTC.

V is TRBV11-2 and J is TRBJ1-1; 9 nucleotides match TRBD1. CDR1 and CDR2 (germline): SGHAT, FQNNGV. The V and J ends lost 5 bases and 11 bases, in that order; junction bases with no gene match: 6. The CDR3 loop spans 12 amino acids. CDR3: CASSRAQGAAFF. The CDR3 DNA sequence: TGTGCCAGCAGCCGAGCACAGGGGGCGGCTTTCTTT.

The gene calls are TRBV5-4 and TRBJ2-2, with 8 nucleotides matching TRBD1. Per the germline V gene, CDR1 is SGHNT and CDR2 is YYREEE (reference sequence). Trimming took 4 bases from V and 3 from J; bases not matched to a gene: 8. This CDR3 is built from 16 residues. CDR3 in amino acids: CASSADRVGHTGELFF. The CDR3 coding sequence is TGTGCCAGCAGCGCGGACAGGGTCGGGCACACCGGGGAGCTGTTTTTT.

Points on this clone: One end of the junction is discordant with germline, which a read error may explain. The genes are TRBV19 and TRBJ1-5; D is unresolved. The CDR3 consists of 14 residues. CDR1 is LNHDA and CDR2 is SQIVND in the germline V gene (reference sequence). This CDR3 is CATSGSLAGQPQHF. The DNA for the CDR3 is TGTGCCACTAGTGGCTCTCTCGCAGGTCAGCCCCAGCATTTT.